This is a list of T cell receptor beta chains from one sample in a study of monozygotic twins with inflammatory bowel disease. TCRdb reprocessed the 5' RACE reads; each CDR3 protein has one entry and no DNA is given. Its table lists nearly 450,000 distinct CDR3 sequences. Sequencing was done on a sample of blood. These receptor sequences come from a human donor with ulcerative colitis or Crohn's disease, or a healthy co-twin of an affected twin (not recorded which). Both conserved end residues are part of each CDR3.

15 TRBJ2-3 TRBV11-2 CASSLGGLELDTQYF
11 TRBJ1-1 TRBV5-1 CASSSLSEAFF
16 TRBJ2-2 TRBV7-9 CASSNSGTSTPGELFF
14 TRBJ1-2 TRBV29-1 CSVDGGGLSYGYTF
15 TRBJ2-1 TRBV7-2 CASSPEFRVSNEQFF
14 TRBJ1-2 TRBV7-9 CALGGVGGSYGYTF
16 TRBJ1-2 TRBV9 CASSDSGTGGAYGYTF
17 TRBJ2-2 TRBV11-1 CASSSPAGGTNTGELFF
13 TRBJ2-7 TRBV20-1 CSASYSVSYEQYF
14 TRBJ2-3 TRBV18 CASSPQVQEGTRYF
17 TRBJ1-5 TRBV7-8 CASSLRGNSDSNQPQHF
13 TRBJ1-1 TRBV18 CASSGQENTEAFF
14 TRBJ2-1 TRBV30 CAWSETGRDNEQFF
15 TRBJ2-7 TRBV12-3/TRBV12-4 CASSSPGRPPNEQYF
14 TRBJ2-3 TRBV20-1 CSAREVLGSYTQYF
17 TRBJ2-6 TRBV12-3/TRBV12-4 CASTLDRHYSWANVLTF
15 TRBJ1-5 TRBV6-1 CASSGQGPPRQPQHF
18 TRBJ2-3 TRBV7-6 CASSLGVGAGERTDTQYF